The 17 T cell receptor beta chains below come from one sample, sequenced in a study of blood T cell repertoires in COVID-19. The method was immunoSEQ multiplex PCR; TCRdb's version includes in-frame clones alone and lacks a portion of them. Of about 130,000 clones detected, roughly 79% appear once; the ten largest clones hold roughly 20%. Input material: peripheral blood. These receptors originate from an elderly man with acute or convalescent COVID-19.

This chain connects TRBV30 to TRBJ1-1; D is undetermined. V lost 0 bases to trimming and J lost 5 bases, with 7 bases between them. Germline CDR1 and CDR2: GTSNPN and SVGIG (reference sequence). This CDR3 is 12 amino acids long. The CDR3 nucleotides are TGTGCCTGGAGTGTAGTGCAGACTGAAGCTTTCTTT. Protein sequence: CAWSVVQTEAFF.

CDR3 DNA: TGTGCCAGCAGTTTTCCCAGGGTCTATGGCTACACCTTC. This encodes CASSFPRVYGYTF. The rearrangement links TRBV28 to TRBJ1-2; D possibly corresponds to TRBD1 (5 bases). The V end was cut by 3 bases, the J end by 4 bases, with 9 bases between. This CDR3 has 13 amino acids. CDR1 and CDR2 from the germline V gene are MDHEN and SYDVKM.

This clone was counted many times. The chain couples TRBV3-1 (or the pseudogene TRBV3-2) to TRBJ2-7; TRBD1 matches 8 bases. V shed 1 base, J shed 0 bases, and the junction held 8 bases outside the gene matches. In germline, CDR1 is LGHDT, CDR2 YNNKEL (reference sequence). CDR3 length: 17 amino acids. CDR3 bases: TGTGCCAGCAGCCAAGGTCTGAGGGACAGGAGCTCCTACGAGCAGTACTTC. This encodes CASSQGLRDRSSYEQYF.

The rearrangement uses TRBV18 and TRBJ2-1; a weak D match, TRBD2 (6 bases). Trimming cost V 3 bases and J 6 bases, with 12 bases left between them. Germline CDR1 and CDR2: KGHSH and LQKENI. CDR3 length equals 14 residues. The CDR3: CASSPQTGGNEQFF. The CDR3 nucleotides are TGTGCCAGCTCACCTCAGACCGGGGGCAATGAGCAGTTCTTC.

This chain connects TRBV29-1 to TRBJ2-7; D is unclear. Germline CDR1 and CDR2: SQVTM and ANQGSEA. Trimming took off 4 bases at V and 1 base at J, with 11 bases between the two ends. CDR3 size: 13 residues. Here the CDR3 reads CSVGSRLSYEQYF. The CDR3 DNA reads TGCAGCGTTGGTTCCAGGCTTTCCTACGAGCAGTACTTC.

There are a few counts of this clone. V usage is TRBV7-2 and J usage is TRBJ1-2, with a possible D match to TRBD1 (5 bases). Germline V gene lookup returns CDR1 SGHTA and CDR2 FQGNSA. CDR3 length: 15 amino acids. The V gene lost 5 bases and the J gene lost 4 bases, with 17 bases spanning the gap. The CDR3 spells CASSPPSGVSYGYTF. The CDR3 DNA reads TGTGCCAGCAGCCCTCCCTCGGGGGTCAGCTATGGCTACACCTTC.

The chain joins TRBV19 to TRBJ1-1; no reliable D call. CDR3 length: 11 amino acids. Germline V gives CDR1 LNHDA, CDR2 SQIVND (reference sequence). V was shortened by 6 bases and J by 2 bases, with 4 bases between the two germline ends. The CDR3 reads CASRLNTEAFF. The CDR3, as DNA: TGTGCCAGTAGATTAAACACTGAAGCTTTCTTT.

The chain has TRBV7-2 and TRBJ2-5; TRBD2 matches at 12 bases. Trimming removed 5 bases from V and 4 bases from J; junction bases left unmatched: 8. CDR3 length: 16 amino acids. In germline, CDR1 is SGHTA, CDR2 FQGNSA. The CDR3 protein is CASSVLAGGGGETQYF. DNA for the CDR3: TGTGCCAGCAGCGTACTAGCGGGGGGAGGGGGAGAGACCCAGTACTTC.

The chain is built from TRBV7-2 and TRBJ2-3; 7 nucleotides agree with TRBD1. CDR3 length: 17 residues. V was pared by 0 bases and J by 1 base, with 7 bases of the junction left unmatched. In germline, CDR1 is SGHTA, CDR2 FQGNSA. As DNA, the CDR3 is TGTGCCAGCAGCTTAGCCCCGACAGGGTCTGGCACAGATACGCAGTATTTT. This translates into CASSLAPTGSGTDTQYF.

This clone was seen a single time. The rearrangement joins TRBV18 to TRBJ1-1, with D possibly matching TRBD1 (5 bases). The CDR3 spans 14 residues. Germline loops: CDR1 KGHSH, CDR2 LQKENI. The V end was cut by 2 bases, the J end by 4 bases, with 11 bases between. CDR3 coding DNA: TGTGCCAGCTCACCAGGGCAGGGAGGCACTGAAGCTTTCTTT. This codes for CASSPGQGGTEAFF.

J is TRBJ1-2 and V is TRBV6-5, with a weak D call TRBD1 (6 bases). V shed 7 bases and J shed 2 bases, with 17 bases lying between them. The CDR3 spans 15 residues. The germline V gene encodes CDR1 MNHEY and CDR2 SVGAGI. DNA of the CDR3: TGTGCCAGCACTAGAGGAGGACAGATCAACTATGGCTACACCTTC. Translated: CASTRGGQINYGYTF.

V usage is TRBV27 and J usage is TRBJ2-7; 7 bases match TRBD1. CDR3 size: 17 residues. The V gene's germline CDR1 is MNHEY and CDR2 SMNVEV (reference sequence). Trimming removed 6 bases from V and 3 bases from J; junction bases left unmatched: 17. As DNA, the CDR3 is TGTGCCAGCAGCCGAGCCTTCGGACAGGCAACTTTCTACGAGCAGTACTTC. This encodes CASSRAFGQATFYEQYF.

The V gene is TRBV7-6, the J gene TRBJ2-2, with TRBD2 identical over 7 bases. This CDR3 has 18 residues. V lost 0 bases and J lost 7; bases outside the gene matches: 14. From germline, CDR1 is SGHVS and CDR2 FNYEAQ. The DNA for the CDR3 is TGTGCCAGCAGCTTAGCACCGGGAGGAGTCGCCCTGGGCGGGGAGCTGTTTTTT. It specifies CASSLAPGGVALGGELFF.

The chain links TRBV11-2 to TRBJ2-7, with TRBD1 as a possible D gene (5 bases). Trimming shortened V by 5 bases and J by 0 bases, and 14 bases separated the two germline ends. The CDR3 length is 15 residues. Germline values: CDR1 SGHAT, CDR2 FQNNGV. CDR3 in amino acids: CASSNSQGTSYEQYF. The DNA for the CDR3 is TGTGCCAGCAGCAACTCCCAGGGAACCTCCTACGAGCAGTACTTC.

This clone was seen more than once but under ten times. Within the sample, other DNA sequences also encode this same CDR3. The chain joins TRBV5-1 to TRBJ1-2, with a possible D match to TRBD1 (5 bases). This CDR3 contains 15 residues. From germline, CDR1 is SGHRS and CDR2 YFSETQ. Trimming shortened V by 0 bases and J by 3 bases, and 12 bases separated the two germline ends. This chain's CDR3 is CASSLGGTGDYGYTF. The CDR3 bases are TGCGCCAGCAGCTTGGGAGGGACGGGGGACTATGGCTACACCTTC.

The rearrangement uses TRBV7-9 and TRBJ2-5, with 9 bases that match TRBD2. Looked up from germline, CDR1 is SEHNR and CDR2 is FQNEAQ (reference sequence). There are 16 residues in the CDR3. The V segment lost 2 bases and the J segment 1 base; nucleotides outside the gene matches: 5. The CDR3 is CASSLRTSGLQETQYF. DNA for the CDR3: TGTGCCAGCAGCTTACGTACTAGCGGGCTCCAAGAGACCCAGTACTTC.

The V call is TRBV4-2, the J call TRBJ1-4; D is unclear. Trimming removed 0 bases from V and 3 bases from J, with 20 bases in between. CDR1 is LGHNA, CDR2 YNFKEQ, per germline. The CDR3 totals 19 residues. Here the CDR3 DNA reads TGTGCCAGCAGCCAAGATTTTAAGTCGTGGCAGCGATCTAATGAAAAACTGTTTTTT. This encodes CASSQDFKSWQRSNEKLFF.